Shown below are 31 T cell receptor beta chains from a single sample sequenced in a study of cytomegalovirus exposure and HLA in healthy donors. PCR involved 60 Vbeta and 13 Jbeta primers. Sequenced by immunoSEQ multiplex PCR; TCRdb stores in-frame clones only, minus some. The data contain some 70,000 clones, around 80% of them singletons. The sample taken for sequencing was PBMCs. The source is a man between 50 and 59 years old in good health and CMV-seronegative.

The rearrangement joins TRBV5-4 to TRBJ1-1; no firm D call. V shed 0 bases and J shed 1 base, with 4 bases lying between them. Germline CDR1 reads SGHNT; CDR2 reads YYREEE (reference sequence). The CDR3 is 13 amino acids. CDR3 in DNA: TGTGCCAGCAGCTTGGCTTGGAACACTGAAGCTTTCTTT. Translating gives CASSLAWNTEAFF.

This sequence joins TRBV7-9 and TRBJ2-7, with a possible D match to TRBD2 (5 bases). Germline CDR1 reads SEHNR; CDR2 reads FQNEAQ (reference sequence). V was shortened by 2 bases and J by 6 bases, with 11 bases between the two germline ends. The CDR3 extends over 13 amino acids. CDR3 bases: TGTGCCAGCAGCTTATTCGCGGGTTCCGAGCAGTACTTC. Translating it yields CASSLFAGSEQYF.

The chain uses TRBV11-3 and TRBJ2-3, with a weak D call TRBD1 (6 bases). The CDR3 length is 14 residues. V shed 4 bases and J shed 2 bases, with 10 bases lying between them. Germline V gene sequence: CDR1 SGHNT, CDR2 YENEEA. The CDR3 sequence is CASSSGTFTDTQYF. CDR3 DNA sequence: TGTGCCAGCAGCTCCGGGACATTCACAGATACGCAGTATTTT.

V is TRBV12-5 and J is TRBJ1-2; TRBD1 agrees at 9 bases. Unmatched junction bases numbered 9, after V lost 6 bases and J lost 4 bases. CDR3 size: 15 residues. Per the germline V gene, CDR1 is LGHNT and CDR2 is FRNRAP. The CDR3 protein is CASGLTGGVGYGYTF. The CDR3 DNA reads as TGTGCTAGTGGACTCACAGGGGGCGTAGGCTATGGCTACACCTTC.

This clone was seen a few times. The gene calls are TRBV19 and TRBJ1-5; unclear D gene. The CDR3 loop spans 15 amino acids. Germline V gene sequence: CDR1 LNHDA, CDR2 SQIVND (reference sequence). V was pared by 2 bases and J by 5 bases, with 13 bases between. CDR3 amino acids: CASSIIFSTHQPQHF. CDR3 DNA sequence: TGTGCCAGTAGTATAATTTTCAGTACGCATCAGCCCCAGCATTTT. The variable domain in full, completed from reference TRBV19 and TRBJ1-5, reads DGGITQSPKYLFRKEGQNVTLSCEQNLNHDAMYWYRQDPGQGLRLIYYSQIVNDFQKGDIAEGYSVSREKKESFPLTVTSAQKNPTAFYLCASSIIFSTHQPQHFGDGTRLSIL.

The V and J genes are TRBV5-4 and TRBJ2-1, with 8 bases that match TRBD1. In germline, CDR1 is SGHNT, CDR2 YYREEE (reference sequence). The CDR3 has 16 residues. V lost 4 bases, J lost 0 bases, and 6 bases stayed unmatched. The CDR3 DNA sequence: TGTGCCAGCAGCCCAAGGACAGGGAGCTCCTACAATGAGCAGTTCTTC. Translating gives CASSPRTGSSYNEQFF.

The CDR3 nucleotides are TGTGCCACCAGCAGAGATGGGGAGGCAACTAATGAAAAACTGTTTTTT. Translating gives CATSRDGEATNEKLFF. The V call is TRBV15, the J call TRBJ1-4; D is unclear. V was clipped by 0 bases and J by 0 bases, with 8 bases between them. The CDR3 is 16 residues long. Germline assignment: CDR1 LNHNV and CDR2 YYDKDF (reference sequence).

This clone has only a few counts. J is TRBJ2-1 and V is TRBV2; perhaps TRBD2 as D (5 bases). The V end lost 4 bases, the J end lost 5 bases, and 9 bases lay between the germline ends. This CDR3 spans 13 amino acids. Looked up from germline, CDR1 is SNHLY and CDR2 is FYNNEI. CDR3 in DNA: TGTGCCAGCAGTGCACTAGGAAACAATGAGCAGTTCTTC. Translated, it gives CASSALGNNEQFF.

The V gene is TRBV9, the J gene TRBJ2-1, with 7 bases that match TRBD2. The CDR3 has 15 amino acids. CDR1 and CDR2 (germline): SGDLS, YYNGEE. Unmatched junction bases numbered 4, after V lost 0 bases and J lost 4 bases. The CDR3 protein is CASSVDPGGYNEQFF. The CDR3 DNA reads TGTGCCAGCAGCGTAGATCCGGGGGGTTACAATGAGCAGTTCTTC.

This chain links TRBV20-1 with TRBJ1-3, with D unclear. Trimming stripped 5 bases from V and 6 bases from J, with 8 bases between. The CDR3 extends over 11 amino acids. The germline CDR1 and CDR2 sequences are DFQATT and SNEGSKA (reference sequence). The CDR3 spells CSALASNTIYF. The CDR3 DNA reads TGCAGTGCTCTGGCCTCAAACACCATATATTTT.

The chain combines TRBV5-4 with TRBJ2-5; D may be TRBD1 (7 bases). V was shortened by 6 bases and J by 1 base, with 16 bases between the two germline ends. The CDR3 runs to 15 residues. The germline gives CDR1 SGHNT, CDR2 YYREEE (reference sequence). Here the CDR3 reads CASTGGQALQETQYF. The CDR3 nucleotides are TGTGCCAGCACAGGGGGGCAGGCCCTCCAAGAGACCCAGTACTTC.

This clone is a singleton in its sample. The rearrangement links TRBV19 to TRBJ1-2, with D perhaps TRBD1 (5 bases). The length of the CDR3 is 13 residues. Germline lookup yields CDR1 LNHDA and CDR2 SQIVND (reference sequence). The germline V and J ends were trimmed by 3 bases and 4 bases, with 9 bases remaining between them. The CDR3 region is CASSMEGSYGYTF. CDR3 in DNA: TGTGCCAGTAGTATGGAGGGGAGCTATGGCTACACCTTC.

The chain uses TRBV6-5 and TRBJ2-3; no reliable D call. V shed 6 bases and J shed 1 base, with 11 bases lying between them. The CDR3 sequence is 14 residues long. CDR1 is MNHEY, CDR2 SVGAGI, per germline. CDR3 amino acids: CASSHELGTDTQYF. CDR3 coding DNA: TGTGCCAGCAGCCACGAACTCGGCACAGATACGCAGTATTTT.

The DNA for the CDR3 is TGTGCCAGCTCACCACCAGGGAGCCGCTCCTACGAGCAGTACTTC. Translated, it gives CASSPPGSRSYEQYF. The rearrangement uses TRBV18 and TRBJ2-7, with D possibly matching TRBD2 (5 bases). Germline lookup yields CDR1 KGHSH and CDR2 LQKENI. V was trimmed by 0 bases and J by 0 bases, leaving 9 bases between them. The CDR3 covers 15 residues.

This chain links TRBV7-9 with TRBJ1-1; D perhaps matches TRBD1 (5 bases). CDR1 and CDR2 (germline): SEHNR, FQNEAQ (reference sequence). This CDR3 has 14 amino acids. V was cut by 8 bases and J by 0 bases, with 13 bases left in between. The CDR3 here is CASSWGLMNTEAFF. The CDR3 DNA is TGTGCCAGCTCGTGGGGACTTATGAACACTGAAGCTTTCTTT.

This chain links TRBV28 with TRBJ2-7; TRBD1 is a possible D gene (7 bases). This CDR3 region has 14 residues. The germline CDR1 and CDR2 sequences are MDHEN and SYDVKM. Trimming shortened V by 10 bases and J by 0 bases, and 16 bases separated the two germline ends. CDR3 DNA sequence: TGTGCCACCTTAAACAGGGGAGGCTCCTACGAGCAGTACTTC. Translated: CATLNRGGSYEQYF.

The CDR3 spells CASSLPGTAFQETQYF. The CDR3 nucleotides are TGTGCCAGTAGTCTCCCCGGGACAGCTTTCCAAGAGACCCAGTACTTC. The genes are TRBV19 and TRBJ2-5; 7 nucleotides line up with TRBD1. Germline V gene sequence: CDR1 LNHDA, CDR2 SQIVND (reference sequence). The CDR3 extends over 16 amino acids. The trim removed 5 bases at V and 1 base at J, leaving 10 bases unmatched.

This clone was counted a few times. The sample carries other DNA sequences with the same CDR3. This chain connects TRBV5-1 to TRBJ1-5, with TRBD1 matching 10 bases. CDR1 SGHRS and CDR2 YFSETQ come from the germline V gene. V dropped 4 bases and J dropped 6; count of bases not matched to a gene: 4. This CDR3 region has 14 residues. The CDR3, as DNA: TGCGCCAGCAGCGTGACAGGGGGCAGTCAGCCCCAGCATTTT. Encoded protein: CASSVTGGSQPQHF. Variable domain in full (rest from reference TRBV5-1 and TRBJ1-5): KAGVTQTPRYLIKTRGQQVTLSCSPISGHRSVSWYQQTPGQGLQFLFEYFSETQRNKGNFPGRFSGRQFSNSRSEMNVSTLELGDSALYLCASSVTGGSQPQHFGDGTRLSIL.

This clone has just a few counts. This rearrangement joins TRBV4-3 to TRBJ1-2; 8 bases fit TRBD1. CDR1 and CDR2 from the germline V gene are LGHNA and YSLEER. With V trimmed by 0 bases and J by 6 bases, 6 bases remained unmatched. The CDR3 is 15 residues long. CDR3 in amino acids: CASSQDEVQGDGYTF. The CDR3 region has the DNA TGCGCCAGCAGCCAAGATGAGGTACAGGGGGATGGCTACACCTTC.

The CDR3 sequence is CASSPHIIADTQYF. The CDR3 DNA reads as TGTGCCAGCAGCCCCCACATTATTGCAGATACGCAGTATTTT. The genes are TRBV11-2 and TRBJ2-3, with D uncertain. CDR3 length equals 14 residues. V lost 5 bases and J 4 bases, leaving 13 bases between the germline ends. Germline V gene data show CDR1 as SGHAT and CDR2 as FQNNGV.

V gene TRBV16 combines with J gene TRBJ1-1, with D possibly being TRBD1 (6 bases). V was cut by 6 bases and J by 6 bases, with 20 bases left in between. Germline-derived CDR1 and CDR2 are KGHSY and FQNENV. CDR3 length: 15 residues. The CDR3: CASSLTGTEVSEAFF. In nucleotides, the CDR3 is TGTGCCAGCAGTCTGACAGGCACGGAGGTCTCTGAAGCTTTCTTT.

J is TRBJ1-5 and V is TRBV10-1; D unclear. The V and J ends lost 2 bases and 6 bases respectively, with 8 bases between them. Per the germline V gene, CDR1 is WNHNN and CDR2 is SYGVQD (reference sequence). There are 13 residues in the CDR3. The CDR3 reads CASSEAGGQPQHF. The DNA of the CDR3 is TGCGCCAGCAGTGAGGCAGGTGGTCAGCCCCAGCATTTT.

The chain joins TRBV5-1 to TRBJ1-3, with 9 bases lining up with TRBD1. The CDR3 consists of 16 residues. From germline, CDR1 is SGHRS and CDR2 YFSETQ. The V segment lost 6 bases and the J segment 3 bases; nucleotides outside the gene matches: 10. The CDR3 bases are TGCGCCAGCACCCAGATCGGACAGGGGAGTGGAAACACCATATATTTT. It translates to CASTQIGQGSGNTIYF.

The chain recombines TRBV6-1 with TRBJ2-1; 15 bases fit TRBD2. Germline assignment: CDR1 MNHNS and CDR2 SASEGT. The V gene end was trimmed by 3 bases and the J gene end by 6 bases; junction bases not matched to a gene: 3. This CDR3 contains 16 residues. The CDR3 spells CASSDRGLAGGNEQFF. The CDR3 nucleotides read TGTGCCAGCAGTGATCGGGGACTAGCGGGAGGCAATGAGCAGTTCTTC.

The V call is TRBV4-1, the J call TRBJ2-7; 10 bases are a match to TRBD2. This CDR3 region has 14 residues. V dropped 3 bases and J dropped 2; count of bases not matched to a gene: 1. Germline assignment: CDR1 MGHRA and CDR2 YSYEKL. The CDR3 nucleotides are TGCGCCAGCAGCCAGACTAGCGGGCCCTACGAGCAGTACTTC. Protein sequence: CASSQTSGPYEQYF.

This chain connects TRBV5-6 to TRBJ2-7, with TRBD2 identical over 11 bases. The CDR3 covers 16 residues. The J segment lost 5 bases and the V segment lost 4 bases, leaving 11 bases of the junction unmatched. Germline values: CDR1 SGHDT, CDR2 YYEEEE. CDR3 bases: TGTGCCAGCAGCCATAGCGGGAGGGACCCTGGGAACGAGCAGTACTTC. Translation gives CASSHSGRDPGNEQYF.

The gene calls are TRBV6-1 and TRBJ2-5; 13 bases map to TRBD2. The length of the CDR3 is 15 residues. CDR1 is MNHNS and CDR2 is SASEGT in the germline V gene. With V trimmed by 3 bases and J by 4 bases, 2 bases remained unmatched. The CDR3 DNA reads as TGTGCCAGCAGTGAGGGACTAGCGGGGACAGAGACCCAGTACTTC. Its translation: CASSEGLAGTETQYF.

The V call is TRBV6-1, the J call TRBJ1-2; 8 nucleotides line up with TRBD1. Germline V CDR1 and CDR2: MNHNS, SASEGT. CDR3 length: 15 amino acids. Trimming removed 6 bases from V and 3 bases from J; junction bases left unmatched: 9. For the CDR3, the DNA is TGTGCCAGCAGATTCCGTTTACAGGGGGACTATGGCTACACCTTC. Translation: CASRFRLQGDYGYTF.

This clone was observed a few times. This rearrangement joins TRBV18 to TRBJ2-1; D might be TRBD2 (7 bases). The CDR3 loop spans 15 amino acids. With 3 bases removed from V and 5 bases from J, the gap between germline ends came to 14 bases. The germline gives CDR1 KGHSH, CDR2 LQKENI. CDR3 residues: CASSPVRGAHNEQFF. CDR3 sequence (DNA): TGTGCCAGCTCACCTGTCCGGGGGGCGCACAATGAGCAGTTCTTC.

CDR3 residues: CASSPTGTNTGELFF. DNA for the CDR3: TGTGCCAGCAGCCCGACAGGGACGAACACCGGGGAGCTGTTTTTT. This chain connects TRBV11-2 to TRBJ2-2; 7 bases are shared with TRBD1. The CDR3 consists of 15 residues. Germline CDR1 is SGHAT and CDR2 is FQNNGV. V lost 5 bases, J lost 0 bases, and 3 bases stayed unmatched.

The CDR3 spells CASSPRIDREKLFF. CDR3 nucleotides: TGTGCCAGCTCACCCCGGATTGACAGGGAAAAACTGTTTTTT. The chain carries TRBV18 and TRBJ1-4, with D possibly TRBD1 on 6 matching bases. The CDR3 is 14 amino acids. Germline values: CDR1 KGHSH, CDR2 LQKENI. V was cut by 3 bases and J by 8 bases, with 13 bases left in between.